This T cell receptor beta chain was retrieved from a study of regulatory T cells in long-lasting Graves disease. Overall study context: In persistent Graves' disease, antithyroid drugs had been taken for over 5 years and TSH receptor antibodies stayed positive. Study-wide results and caveats: Lower TCR diversity characterized persistent Graves' patients relative to newly diagnosed patients. Favored gene segments in persistent disease were TRBV28, TRBJ1-2 and TRBJ2-5.

This clonotype was observed many times. The antigen is unknown. Regarding time point: persistent/refractory GD, antithyroid drugs over 5 years with positive TRAb. With RNA extracted from PBMCs as input, the TCR library was made. It was American Thyroid Association guidelines that determined Graves' disease diagnosis. Looked up from germline, CDR1 is LNHNV and CDR2 is YYDKDF (reference sequence). V was pared by 1 base and J by 5 bases, with 14 bases between. The length of the CDR3 is 15 residues. Construction of the TCR beta libraries employed iRepertoire HTBI primers in conjunction with Arm-PCR of CDR3 regions. Via MiXCR, TCRdb re-called the multiplex PCR reads, giving one row per CDR3 protein. The table includes around 500,000 distinct CDR3 sequences, around 20% detected once.

The gene calls are TRBV15 and TRBJ2-5, with D perhaps being TRBD1 or TRBD2 (5 bases each). Sequences were derived from peripheral blood mononuclear cells (PBMCs), sampled when the disease was refractory, from a patient treated with antithyroid drugs. The TCR comes from a female donor with Graves disease. The CDR3 sequence: CATSRGGDGLETQYF. CDR3 sequence (DNA): TGTGCCACCAGCAGAGGTGGGGACGGATTGGAGACCCAGTACTTC.